One sample yielded the 24 T cell receptor beta chains listed below, sequenced in a study of blood T cells in healthy people across ages. The second PCR ran about 6 to 12 cycles with a sample-barcoded 5' primer and J-beta primers. TCRdb used MiXCR to reprocess the 5' RACE reads, holding one entry per CDR3 protein. The table lists about 800,000 distinct CDR3 sequences, roughly 60% of them singletons, with 20% to 25% in the top ten. What was sequenced was blood. Receptor source: a man aged 25-45 years in good health.

To note about this clonotype: A read error is possible here, since a much larger clone lies one base away. This chain uses TRBV7-3 with TRBJ2-1, with D hard to call. This CDR3 comprises 14 residues. Germline CDR1 reads SGHTA; CDR2 reads FQGTGA. In DNA form, the CDR3 reads TGTGCCGGCAGCCCTTCGGCCTCCTACAATGAGCAGTTCTTC. This gives the protein CAGSPSASYNEQFF. Combining the CDR3 with reference TRBV7-3 and TRBJ2-1 gives the whole variable domain GAGVSQTPSNKVTEKGKYVELRCDPISGHTALYWYRQSLGQGPEFLIYFQGTGAADDSGLPNDRFFAVRPEGSVSTLKIQRTERGDSAVYLCAGSPSASYNEQFFGPGTRLTVL.

The rearrangement uses TRBV20-1 and TRBJ2-3; no clear D. Germline V gene lookup returns CDR1 DFQATT and CDR2 SNEGSKA (reference sequence). CDR3 length: 14 amino acids. The V gene lost 3 bases and the J gene lost 4 bases, with 14 bases spanning the gap. The CDR3 bases are TGCAGTGCTAGCGTGCTTCCCCTCCCAGATACGCAGTATTTT. It encodes CSASVLPLPDTQYF.

The table lists this clonotype with a few counts. The chain recombines TRBV28 with TRBJ2-7, with D possibly being TRBD1 (6 bases). The CDR3 has 13 amino acids. Trimming took 7 bases from V and 1 from J, leaving 11 bases between them. In germline, CDR1 is MDHEN, CDR2 SYDVKM. DNA of the CDR3: TGTGCCAGCATCCTAGGGGGATCCTACGAGCAGTACTTC. This sequence encodes CASILGGSYEQYF.

This clonotype was seen more than once but under ten times. This chain links TRBV7-2 with TRBJ2-1; 10 nucleotides match TRBD2. The germline V gene has CDR1 SGHTA and CDR2 FQGNSA. The CDR3 sequence is 14 residues long. Trimming at V came to 5 bases and at J to 2 bases, leaving 0 bases not matched to a gene. The CDR3 protein is CASSGLAAYNEQFF. The CDR3 DNA reads as TGTGCCAGCAGCGGACTAGCGGCCTACAATGAGCAGTTCTTC.

This chain connects TRBV12-3 or TRBV12-4 to TRBJ2-5, with TRBD2 matching 14 bases. The DNA matches TRBJ2-1 better at its end, which makes the J call doubtful. There are 15 residues in the CDR3. This CDR3 is CASDWTSGRSETQFF. CDR3 bases: TGTGCCAGCGACTGGACTAGCGGGAGGTCGGAGACCCAGTTCTTC.

This clonotype was seen only a few times. The rearrangement uses TRBV6-2 or TRBV6-3 and TRBJ2-1; 11 nucleotides align to TRBD1. CDR3 length: 17 amino acids. Trimming removed 5 bases from V and 5 bases from J; junction bases left unmatched: 11. Germline V gives CDR1 MNHEY, CDR2 SVGEGT. The DNA for the CDR3 is TGTGCCAGCAGTCTCCACGGACAGGGGGCTAAGAACAATGAGCAGTTCTTC. Translated: CASSLHGQGAKNNEQFF.

This clonotype showed up just a few times. The V and J genes are TRBV4-2 and TRBJ2-7, with 8 bases matching TRBD1. The J call may be wrong; the DNA end is better matched by TRBJ2-5. Germline CDR1 LGHNA, CDR2 YNFKEQ. The CDR3 is made up of 12 amino acids. For the CDR3, the DNA is TGTGCCAGCAGCGACAGGGGAGAGACCCAGTACTTC. The encoded protein is CASSDRGETQYF.

In this sample, this clonotype turned up once. The CDR3 loop is CASSYAGQGRETQYF. The CDR3, as DNA: TGTGCCAGCAGTTATGCTGGACAGGGGCGAGAGACCCAGTACTTC. The chain is built from TRBV12-3 or TRBV12-4 and TRBJ2-7; 9 positions match TRBD1. The DNA matches TRBJ2-5 better at its end, which makes the J call doubtful. The CDR3 contains 15 residues.

This clonotype has just a few counts. J is TRBJ2-7 and V is TRBV20-1; 8 nucleotides align to TRBD1. V dropped 1 base and J dropped 2; count of bases not matched to a gene: 7. CDR3 length: 15 amino acids. In germline, CDR1 is DFQATT, CDR2 SNEGSKA (reference sequence). The DNA of the CDR3 is TGCAGTGCTAGAGCACCAGGGGGCCCCCCCTACGAGCAGTACTTC. This translates into CSARAPGGPPYEQYF.

This clonotype was recorded a few times. The chain links TRBV7-2 to TRBJ2-1; no clear D gene. The J call is in doubt because the DNA end fits TRBJ2-7 better. The CDR3 runs 13 residues. The germline V gene has CDR1 SGHTA and CDR2 FQGNSA. The CDR3 sequence: CASSFVTYNEQYF. The DNA of the CDR3 is TGTGCCAGCAGCTTTGTCACCTACAATGAGCAGTACTTC.

This chain connects TRBV6-1 to TRBJ2-7; D gene uncertain. Looked up from germline, CDR1 is MNHNS and CDR2 is SASEGT. The V gene lost 3 bases and the J gene lost 3 bases, with 6 bases spanning the gap. This CDR3 is 12 amino acids long. CDR3 in DNA: TGTGCCAGCAGTGAGCTCGTCTACGAGCAGTACTTC. Protein sequence: CASSELVYEQYF.

The chain carries TRBV20-1 and TRBJ2-3, with D perhaps TRBD1 (6 bases). Germline V gene lookup returns CDR1 DFQATT and CDR2 SNEGSKA (reference sequence). The CDR3 extends over 16 amino acids. V lost 0 bases and J lost 2, with 15 bases in between. In nucleotides, the CDR3 is TGCAGTGCTAGAGATCTGTGGACAGCGAACACAGATACGCAGTATTTT. This translates into CSARDLWTANTDTQYF.

The chain employs TRBV4-3 and TRBJ1-6; D unclear. The CDR3 length is 17 residues. V was pared by 0 bases and J by 6 bases, with 15 bases between. CDR1 is LGHNA, CDR2 YSLEER, per germline. CDR3 coding DNA: TGCGCCAGCAGCCAAGACGGTTCCGGAGTTTTTAATTCACCCCTCCACTTT. Translated: CASSQDGSGVFNSPLHF.

The chain links TRBV28 to TRBJ1-2; D uncertain. The germline CDR1 and CDR2 sequences are MDHEN and SYDVKM. The V end was cut by 7 bases, the J end by 0 bases, with 9 bases between. The CDR3 spans 13 residues. The CDR3 DNA reads TGTGCCAGCAATATAACACCTAACTATGGCTACACCTTC. This translates into CASNITPNYGYTF.

This clonotype has only a few counts. The chain has TRBV12-3 or TRBV12-4 and TRBJ2-1; D might be TRBD1 (5 bases). The V gene lost 1 base and the J gene lost 8 bases, with 9 bases spanning the gap. The CDR3 covers 13 residues. The CDR3 region is CASSLGLRDEQFF. The CDR3 DNA reads as TGTGCCAGCAGTTTAGGTCTCAGGGATGAGCAGTTCTTC.

The chain carries TRBV28 and TRBJ2-7, with D unresolved. CDR1 is MDHEN, CDR2 SYDVKM, per germline. CDR3 size: 13 residues. The V end was cut by 6 bases, the J end by 2 bases, with 11 bases between. The CDR3 DNA reads as TGTGCCAGCAGCCTGGACGTAGCCTACGAGCAGTACTTC. Amino acid sequence: CASSLDVAYEQYF.

To note about this clonotype: At one end the junction does not follow the germline gene, possibly because of a read error. V is TRBV6-2 or TRBV6-3 and J is TRBJ1-5; D remains ambiguous. Germline values: CDR1 MNHEY, CDR2 SVGEGT. CDR3 length equals 14 residues. CDR3 residues: CTSNLEGGYQPQHF. The CDR3 region has the DNA TGTACCAGCAACCTCGAGGGAGGGTATCAGCCCCAGCATTTT.

This clonotype showed up just a few times. The chain couples TRBV7-2 to TRBJ2-5; TRBD2 agrees at 9 bases. V was pared by 2 bases and J by 2 bases, with 3 bases of the junction left unmatched. The CDR3 is 15 residues long. From germline, CDR1 is SGHTA and CDR2 FQGNSA. For the CDR3, the DNA is TGTGCCAGCAGCTTAACGACTAGCGGTCAAGAGACCCAGTACTTC. It codes for CASSLTTSGQETQYF.

The chain combines TRBV28 with TRBJ2-7; the D call may be TRBD1 or TRBD2 (5 bases each). The CDR3 is made up of 13 amino acids. CDR1 and CDR2 from the germline V gene are MDHEN and SYDVKM. With 7 bases removed from V and 3 bases from J, the gap between germline ends came to 13 bases. CDR3 in amino acids: CASTGAENYEQYF. The DNA of the CDR3 is TGTGCCAGCACCGGGGCAGAGAACTACGAGCAGTACTTC.

With regard to this clonotype: One junction end disagrees with the germline gene, perhaps due to a read error. The gene calls are TRBV2 and TRBJ1-4; tentatively, D is TRBD1 (6 bases). From germline, CDR1 is SNHLY and CDR2 FYNNEI. This CDR3 contains 14 residues. CDR3 amino acids: CAGSGGPSNERLFF. For the CDR3, the DNA is TGTGCCGGCAGTGGGGGGCCGAGTAATGAAAGACTGTTTTTT.

V gene TRBV4-2 combines with J gene TRBJ1-2; the D gene is possibly TRBD1 (5 bases). V was pared by 1 base and J by 4 bases, with 10 bases between. The CDR3 runs to 14 residues. CDR1 LGHNA and CDR2 YNFKEQ come from the germline V gene. The CDR3 loop reads CASSQGSTAYGYTF. The CDR3 nucleotides are TGTGCCAGCAGCCAAGGATCGACAGCCTATGGCTACACCTTC.

In the case of this clonotype: One junction end does not reproduce the germline sequence, and a read error may be involved. The chain has TRBV11-1 and TRBJ2-5; D may match TRBD1 or TRBD2 (5 bases each). The CDR3 length is 14 residues. Germline values: CDR1 SGHAT, CDR2 FQDESV (reference sequence). CDR3 region: CASSPLRGQGTQYF. CDR3 sequence (DNA): TGTGCCAGCAGCCCCCTACGGGGCCAAGGGACCCAGTACTTC. Full variable domain (outside the CDR3, taken from reference TRBV11-1 and TRBJ2-5): EAEVAQSPRYKITEKSQAVAFWCDPISGHATLYWYRQILGQGPELLVQFQDESVVDDSQLPKDRFSAERLKGVDSTLKIQPAELGDSAMYLCASSPLRGQGTQYFGPGTRLLVL.

The chain combines TRBV14 with TRBJ2-5; TRBD1 matches 7 bases. CDR3 size: 15 residues. From germline, CDR1 is SGHDN and CDR2 FVKESK. Unmatched junction bases numbered 10, after V lost 4 bases and J lost 5 bases. Here the CDR3 reads CASSRDRSFGETQYF. The DNA for the CDR3 is TGTGCCAGCAGCCGGGACAGATCCTTTGGGGAGACCCAGTACTTC. The full variable domain, with the rest looked up from reference TRBV14 and TRBJ2-5, is EAGVTQFPSHSVIEKGQTVTLRCDPISGHDNLYWYRRVMGKEIKFLLHFVKESKQDESGMPNNRFLAERTGGTYSTLKVQPAELEDSGVYFCASSRDRSFGETQYFGPGTRLLVL.

The rearrangement uses TRBV19 and TRBJ2-7; D unclear. V lost 3 bases and J 4 bases, leaving 10 bases between the germline ends. Germline V lookup: CDR1 LNHDA, CDR2 SQIVND (reference sequence). This CDR3 has 13 residues. CDR3 amino acids: CASSIAQSYEQYF. The CDR3 DNA reads TGTGCCAGTAGTATCGCACAGTCTTACGAGCAGTACTTC.